Described below is a single T cell receptor beta chain sequence and its context. Its antigen is unknown. This specimen belongs to a study of cytomegalovirus exposure and HLA in healthy donors. V was pared by 3 bases and J by 4 bases, with 12 bases between. The CDR3 is 14 amino acids. Germline V CDR1 and CDR2: LNHDA, SQIVND (reference sequence). Study findings and constraints: High sensitivity and specificity were reportedly achieved when the classifier diagnosed cytomegalovirus status.

Repertoires were generated with immunoSEQ multiplex PCR, while TCRdb's copy carries only in-frame clones and drops some. The repertoire holds more than 65,000 clones, with 93% as singletons. The V and J genes are TRBV19 and TRBJ1-2, with D unclear. The TCR comes from a man in his late teens or twenties in good health and CMV-seronegative. The specimen was PBMCs. CDR3 sequence reads: CASSILASGYGYTF. CDR3 DNA: TGTGCCAGTAGTATTCTTGCCTCGGGCTATGGCTACACCTTC.